This T cell receptor beta chain was obtained from a study of blood T cells in healthy people across ages. Study at large: Capture via template switching afforded approximately one barcoded beta molecule per two T cells. The study, taken as a whole, reports: Diversity estimated from one million T cells was considered an underestimate. Unsorted PBMCs blocked a conclusive comparison of naive and antigen-experienced cells.

This clonotype was seen a handful of times. Its target is unknown. Germline V gene lookup returns CDR1 MDHEN and CDR2 SYDVKM. The CDR3 is 12 amino acids. With 2 bases removed from V and 7 bases from J, the gap between germline ends came to 6 bases. For the second PCR, which ran for roughly 6 to 12 cycles, a sample-barcoded 5' primer and a J-beta primer mix were used. In TCRdb, the 5' RACE reads were re-called with MiXCR into one record per CDR3 protein. The repertoire holds about 1,800,000 distinct CDR3 sequences, 28% seen once, with around 7.7% in the top ten. This chain uses TRBV28 with TRBJ1-5; unclear D gene. Input material: blood. The receptor was isolated from a young woman in good health. The CDR3 spells CASSLPQQPQHF. CDR3 nucleotides: TGTGCCAGCAGTTTACCCCAGCAGCCCCAGCATTTT. Drawing the rest from reference TRBV28 and TRBJ1-5, the complete variable domain is DVKVTQSSRYLVKRTGEKVFLECVQDMDHENMFWYRQDPGLGLRLIYFSYDVKMKEKGDIPEGYSVSREKKERFSLILESASTNQTSMYLCASSLPQQPQHFGDGTRLSIL.